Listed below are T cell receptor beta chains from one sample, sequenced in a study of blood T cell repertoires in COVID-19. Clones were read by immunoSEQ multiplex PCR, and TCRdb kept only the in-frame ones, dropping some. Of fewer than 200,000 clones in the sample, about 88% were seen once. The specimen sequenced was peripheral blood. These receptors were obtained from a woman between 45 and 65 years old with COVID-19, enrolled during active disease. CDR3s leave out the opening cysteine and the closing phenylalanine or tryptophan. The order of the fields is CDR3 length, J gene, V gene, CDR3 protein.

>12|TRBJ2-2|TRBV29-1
SVPSEAGTGELF
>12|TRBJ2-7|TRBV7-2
ASSLDGGIYEQY
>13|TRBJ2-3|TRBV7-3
ASSLTSGVLDTQY
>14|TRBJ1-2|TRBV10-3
AISQTGTGGNYGYT
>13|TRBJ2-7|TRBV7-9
ASSPGLQGYYEQY
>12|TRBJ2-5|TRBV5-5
ASTRRGVGETQY
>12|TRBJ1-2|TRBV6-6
ASSYEEANYGYT
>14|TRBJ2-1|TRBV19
ASSINSGGRYNEQF
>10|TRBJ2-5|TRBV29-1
SVQRGGETQY
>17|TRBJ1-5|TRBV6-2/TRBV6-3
ASSLRPGKSHDSNQPQH
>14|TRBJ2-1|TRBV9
ASSASGGHPYNEQF
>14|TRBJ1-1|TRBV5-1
ASSFQGEVVNTEAF
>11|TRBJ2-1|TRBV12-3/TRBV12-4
ASSLVAGGEQF
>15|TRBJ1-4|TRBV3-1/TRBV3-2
ASSQGEGGVYGEKLF
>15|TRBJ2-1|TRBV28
ATRDRGFSKSYNEQF
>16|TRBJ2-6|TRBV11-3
ASSPRDSTGFGANVLT
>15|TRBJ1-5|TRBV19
ASTILRGGGFNQPQH
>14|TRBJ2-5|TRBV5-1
ASSLAPGSLQETQY
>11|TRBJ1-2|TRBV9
ASSVDSKYGYT
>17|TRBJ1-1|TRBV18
ASSPRSSGTGGTGTEAF
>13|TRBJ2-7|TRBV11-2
ASSLAGVEPYEQY
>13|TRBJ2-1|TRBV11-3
ASSLSGGGSNEQF
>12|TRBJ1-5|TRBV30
AWSAGQGNQPQH
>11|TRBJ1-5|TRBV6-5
ASGGQSGQPQH
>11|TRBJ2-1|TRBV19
ASSPPDRDEQF
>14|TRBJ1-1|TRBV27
ASSLDGTGYNTEAF
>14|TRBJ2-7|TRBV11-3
ASSLDLGAGSYEQY
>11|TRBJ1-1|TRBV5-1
ASSLGSGTEAF
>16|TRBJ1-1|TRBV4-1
ASSLSGQGRGGNTEAF
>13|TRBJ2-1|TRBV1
TSSQGGGSYNEQF
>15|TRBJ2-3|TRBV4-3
ASSHGLAGGRTDTQY
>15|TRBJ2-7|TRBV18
ASSPGTSGGARDEQY
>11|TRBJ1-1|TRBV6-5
ASRKTGDTEAF
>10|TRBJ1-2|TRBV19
AGTRGTFGYT
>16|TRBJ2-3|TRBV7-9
ASSPTDVWRSRTDTQY
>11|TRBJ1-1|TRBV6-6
ASSHRGSTEAF
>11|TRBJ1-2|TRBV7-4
ASSWTVKDGYT
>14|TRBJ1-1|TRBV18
ASSPQGAGGYTEAF
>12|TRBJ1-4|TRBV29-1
SVDQGATNEKLF
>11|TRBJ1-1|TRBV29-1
SDPQGANTEAF
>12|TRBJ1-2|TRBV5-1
ASTGTGGVDGYT
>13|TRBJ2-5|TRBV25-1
ASSDPGTGGETQY
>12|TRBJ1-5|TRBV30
AWSEGAGNQPQH
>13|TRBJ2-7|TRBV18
ASSPRQGVTYEQY
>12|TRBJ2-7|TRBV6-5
ASSYRGQGYEQY
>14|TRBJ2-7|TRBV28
ASSPSGSRGSYEQY
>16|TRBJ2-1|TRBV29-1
SVGLAGGPRTLYNEQF
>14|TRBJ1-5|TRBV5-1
ASSLFAQDSNQPQH
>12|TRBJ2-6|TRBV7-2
AGTGFSGANVLT
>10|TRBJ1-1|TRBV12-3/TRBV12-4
ASEGLNTEAF
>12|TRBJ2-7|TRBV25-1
ASSERGLAWEQY
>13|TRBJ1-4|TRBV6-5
ASSQTGSIEEKLF
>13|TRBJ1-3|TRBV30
AWGTARSSGNTIY
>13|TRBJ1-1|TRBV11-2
ASSWGTGVGTEAF
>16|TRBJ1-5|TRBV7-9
ASSLDYGGSTNSQPQH
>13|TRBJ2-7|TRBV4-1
ASSQDSNPFYEQY
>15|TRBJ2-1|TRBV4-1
ASSQGLWGSSYNEQF
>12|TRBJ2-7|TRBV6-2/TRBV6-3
ASSYSKQAYEQY
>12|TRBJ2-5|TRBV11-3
ASRGTPYQETQY